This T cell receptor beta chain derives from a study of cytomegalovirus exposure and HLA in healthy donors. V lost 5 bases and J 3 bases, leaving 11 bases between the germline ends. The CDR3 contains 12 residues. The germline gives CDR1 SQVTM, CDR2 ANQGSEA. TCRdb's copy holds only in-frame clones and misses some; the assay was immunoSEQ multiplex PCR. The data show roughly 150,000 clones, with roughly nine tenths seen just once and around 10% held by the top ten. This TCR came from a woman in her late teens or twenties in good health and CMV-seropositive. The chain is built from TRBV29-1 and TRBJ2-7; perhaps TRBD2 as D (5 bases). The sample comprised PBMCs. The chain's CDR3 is CSVLTGVYEQYF. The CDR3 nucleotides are TGCAGCGTTCTAACCGGGGTCTACGAGCAGTACTTC.